This entry lists 29 T cell receptor beta chains sequenced from one sample in a study of Graves' ophthalmopathy and Graves' hyperthyroidism. RNA transcripts were the template, and TCR beta CDR3 regions were amplified from them. First-round RT-PCR with HTBI primers preceded a second-round multiplex PCR. TCRdb used MiXCR to reprocess the multiplex PCR reads, holding one entry per CDR3 protein. This sample has about 740,000 distinct CDR3 sequences, with 40% found just once. Source material: peripheral blood. The receptors originated from an adult man with Graves' ophthalmopathy.

The chain couples TRBV4-3 to TRBJ1-1; no clear D. Trimming pared 4 bases from V and 0 bases from J, leaving 18 bases between. Germline lookup yields CDR1 LGHNA and CDR2 YSLEER. The CDR3 has 17 amino acids. As DNA, the CDR3 is TGCGCCAGCAGCCCTCGGTCAGGTTCGACAATGAACACTGAAGCTTTCTTT. It encodes CASSPRSGSTMNTEAFF.

The chain uses TRBV24-1 and TRBJ1-6; D gene uncertain. CDR1 and CDR2 from the germline V gene are KGHDR and SFDVKD. CDR3 size: 15 residues. V shed 9 bases and J shed 0 bases, with 11 bases lying between them. The CDR3, as DNA: TGTGCCACCCCGACTCATCTCTCCTATAATTCACCCCTCCACTTT. It yields the protein CATPTHLSYNSPLHF.

In regard to this clonotype: One end of the junction fails to match germline, which may point to a read error. The chain uses TRBV10-3 and TRBJ2-7; D gene unclear. This CDR3 region has 15 residues. Germline V CDR1 and CDR2: ENHRY, SYGVKD. The CDR3 nucleotides read TGTGCCATCAGTGAGTTTGTCCTATACTCCTACGGGCAGTACTTC. Translated: CAISEFVLYSYGQYF.

This chain joins TRBV15 and TRBJ1-2; tentative D call: TRBD1 (6 bases). Germline CDR1 is LNHNV and CDR2 is YYDKDF (reference sequence). Trimming shortened V by 3 bases and J by 2 bases, and 16 bases separated the two germline ends. The CDR3 has 16 residues. CDR3 sequence: CATSSHGTLQNYGYTF. The CDR3 nucleotides read TGTGCCACCAGCAGCCACGGGACACTGCAGAACTATGGCTACACCTTC.

The sample holds many counts of this clonotype. V usage is TRBV20-1 and J usage is TRBJ2-7, with unresolved D. This CDR3 region has 13 residues. V dropped 3 bases and J dropped 4 bases, with 13 bases sitting between them. Per the germline V gene, CDR1 is DFQATT and CDR2 is SNEGSKA (reference sequence). The CDR3 sequence: CSASESWGYEQYF. In DNA, the CDR3 is TGCAGTGCTAGTGAGTCCTGGGGTTACGAGCAGTACTTC.

V and J are TRBV25-1 and TRBJ2-3; TRBD1 matches at 9 bases. This CDR3 is built from 16 residues. V was clipped by 5 bases and J by 3 bases; unmatched bases: 9. Per the germline V gene, CDR1 is MGHDK and CDR2 is SYGVNS. The CDR3 loop is CASSPTSTGGTDTQYF. The DNA of the CDR3 is TGTGCCAGCAGTCCTACCTCGACAGGGGGAACAGATACGCAGTATTTT.

V is TRBV5-6 and J is TRBJ1-3, with a weak D call TRBD1 (6 bases). The V end lost 1 base, the J end lost 2 bases, and 13 bases lay between the germline ends. CDR3 length equals 16 residues. Looked up from germline, CDR1 is SGHDT and CDR2 is YYEEEE. CDR3: CASSLPLTGTGNTIYF. For the CDR3, the DNA is TGTGCCAGCAGCTTGCCCCTTACAGGGACTGGAAACACCATATATTTT.

Details on this clonotype: A junction end diverges from the germline sequence, so it may reflect a read error. The chain combines TRBV10-3 with TRBJ1-1, with 7 bases aligning to TRBD1. Per the germline V gene, CDR1 is ENHRY and CDR2 is SYGVKD. The CDR3 consists of 14 residues. CDR3 region: CASSYSGRGTEAFF. The CDR3 bases are TGTGCCAGCAGTTACTCTGGCAGGGGGACTGAAGCTTTCTTT.

The chain couples TRBV14 to TRBJ2-2, with 8 bases aligning to TRBD2. Germline CDR1 is SGHDN and CDR2 is FVKESK. The trim removed 0 bases at V and 3 bases at J, leaving 9 bases unmatched. This CDR3 has 18 amino acids. The CDR3 sequence is CASSQDLPGLGDTGELFF. The CDR3 DNA reads as TGTGCCAGCAGCCAAGACCTACCGGGACTAGGGGACACCGGGGAGCTGTTTTTT.

At least ten counts were recorded for this clonotype. The chain is built from TRBV10-3 and TRBJ1-6; 10 nucleotides align to TRBD1. The CDR3 sequence is 14 residues long. V shed 7 bases and J 5 bases; nucleotides not matched to a gene: 2. CDR1 and CDR2 from the germline V gene are ENHRY and SYGVKD. The CDR3 DNA reads as TGTGCCATCAAAGGGACAGGGGATAATTCACCCCTCCACTTT. It yields the protein CAIKGTGDNSPLHF.

The rearrangement joins TRBV24-1 to TRBJ2-5, with D hard to call. This CDR3 has 15 amino acids. The germline V gene has CDR1 KGHDR and CDR2 SFDVKD. The V end lost 3 bases, the J end lost 4 bases, and 14 bases lay between the germline ends. The CDR3 DNA follows: TGTGCCACCAGTGATAAGAGAGGTCGTCGAGAGACCCAGTACTTC. As protein: CATSDKRGRRETQYF.

This clonotype was recorded many times. V and J are TRBV9 and TRBJ1-6; maybe TRBD1 (5 bases). V was shortened by 2 bases and J by 9 bases, with 12 bases between the two germline ends. CDR1 is SGDLS, CDR2 YYNGEE, per germline. The CDR3 runs 14 residues. CDR3: CASSVSDISSPLHF. Written as DNA, the CDR3 is TGTGCCAGCAGCGTCTCGGACATCTCTTCACCCCTCCACTTT.

This clonotype has more than one count but fewer than ten. The chain has TRBV20-1 and TRBJ2-7; D is unresolved. Trimming left V 2 bases short and J 0 bases short, with 5 bases between. The CDR3 is 12 amino acids. CDR1 is DFQATT and CDR2 is SNEGSKA in the germline V gene (reference sequence). The CDR3 DNA follows: TGCAGTGCTAGACCAGTCTCCTACGAGCAGTACTTC. As protein: CSARPVSYEQYF.

This clonotype was detected many times. V gene TRBV10-3 combines with J gene TRBJ2-7, with unresolved D. V was pared by 6 bases and J by 0 bases, with 12 bases between. This CDR3 has 14 residues. From germline, CDR1 is ENHRY and CDR2 SYGVKD. Here the CDR3 reads CAISSAVSSYEQYF. The CDR3 nucleotides are TGTGCCATCAGCTCCGCGGTTAGCTCCTACGAGCAGTACTTC.

This clonotype was counted ten times or more. The CDR3 DNA sequence: TGCAGTGCTAGAGATGCAACTATCACTGAAGCTTTCTTT. Translation: CSARDATITEAFF. The chain joins TRBV20-1 to TRBJ1-1; D not resolved. This CDR3 is 13 amino acids long. The V and J ends lost 0 bases and 4 bases respectively, with 9 bases between them. Germline CDR1 and CDR2: DFQATT and SNEGSKA (reference sequence).

The chain joins TRBV20-1 to TRBJ2-7, with D possibly TRBD1 on 6 matching bases. V was clipped by 0 bases and J by 2 bases, with 14 bases between them. The CDR3 has 15 amino acids. Germline CDR1 and CDR2: DFQATT and SNEGSKA (reference sequence). The CDR3 loop is CSARDPRTDTYEQYF. CDR3 bases: TGCAGTGCTAGAGATCCGAGGACAGACACCTACGAGCAGTACTTC.

The V and J genes are TRBV7-9 and TRBJ2-2; tentative D call: TRBD2 (6 bases). V was cut by 5 bases and J by 3 bases, with 16 bases left in between. Germline V lookup: CDR1 SEHNR, CDR2 FQNEAQ (reference sequence). CDR3 length equals 16 residues. In nucleotides, the CDR3 is TGTGCCAGCAGCCGGAGGGTCGGGCGCGACACCGGGGAGCTGTTTTTT. Translated, it gives CASSRRVGRDTGELFF.

This clonotype turned up a few times. The chain carries TRBV20-1 and TRBJ1-2; D not certain. In germline, CDR1 is DFQATT, CDR2 SNEGSKA (reference sequence). This CDR3 is built from 14 residues. Trimming took off 5 bases at V and 3 bases at J, with 16 bases between the two ends. The CDR3 DNA is TGCAGTGCTTACTTGGACGGCGATGACTATGGCTACACCTTC. Translation: CSAYLDGDDYGYTF.

Many counts were recorded for this clonotype. The rearrangement links TRBV19 to TRBJ1-1; tentative D call: TRBD1 (5 bases). Germline-derived CDR1 and CDR2 are LNHDA and SQIVND (reference sequence). V dropped 5 bases and J dropped 5 bases, with 12 bases sitting between them. This CDR3 comprises 13 residues. The CDR3 DNA sequence: TGTGCCAGTAGTGCTACCCAGGGTACTGAAGCTTTCTTT. Translation gives CASSATQGTEAFF.

The CDR3 sequence is CSSSPSVAQETQYF. DNA of the CDR3: TGCAGCTCATCGCCTTCCGTGGCCCAAGAGACCCAGTACTTC. V gene TRBV29-1 combines with J gene TRBJ2-5; no clear D gene. The germline V gene encodes CDR1 SQVTM and CDR2 ANQGSEA. The germline V and J ends were trimmed by 8 bases and 1 base, with 17 bases remaining between them. CDR3 length equals 14 residues.

This chain connects TRBV7-9 to TRBJ1-1; D is undetermined. The ends were cut back, 5 bases at V and 11 bases at J, with 12 bases in the middle. The CDR3 has 11 amino acids. Germline V lookup: CDR1 SEHNR, CDR2 FQNEAQ (reference sequence). The CDR3 reads CASSGRGSAFF. As DNA, the CDR3 is TGTGCCAGCAGCGGCAGAGGAAGCGCTTTCTTT. Supplemented by reference TRBV7-9 and TRBJ1-1, the full variable domain reads DTGVSQNPRHKITKRGQNVTFRCDPISEHNRLYWYRQTLGQGPEFLTYFQNEAQLEKSRLLSDRFSAERPKGSFSTLEIQRTEQGDSAMYLCASSGRGSAFFGQGTRLTVV.

V and J are TRBV20-1 and TRBJ2-5; 8 positions agree with TRBD1. CDR3 length equals 14 residues. Germline lookup yields CDR1 DFQATT and CDR2 SNEGSKA (reference sequence). Unmatched junction bases numbered 9, after V lost 4 bases and J lost 5 bases. This CDR3 reads CSATVTGDGETQYF. CDR3 coding DNA: TGCAGTGCTACAGTGACAGGGGACGGGGAGACCCAGTACTTC.

This rearrangement joins TRBV25-1 to TRBJ1-6; 9 bases fit TRBD1. The CDR3 sequence is 13 residues long. Trimming cost V 8 bases and J 7 bases; bases outside gene matches: 3. The germline CDR1 and CDR2 sequences are MGHDK and SYGVNS. Written as DNA, the CDR3 is TGTGCCAGCGCGACAGGGGGGAATTCACCCCTCCACTTT. Its translation is CASATGGNSPLHF.

The chain carries TRBV2 and TRBJ1-1; no clear D gene. The CDR3 totals 14 residues. The V and J ends lost 5 bases and 4 bases respectively, with 14 bases between them. Germline V gene lookup returns CDR1 SNHLY and CDR2 FYNNEI. CDR3 sequence reads: CASSYRPWGTEAFF. The CDR3 region has the DNA TGTGCCAGCAGTTACCGGCCATGGGGCACTGAAGCTTTCTTT.

The rearrangement joins TRBV7-9 to TRBJ1-2; a possible D gene is TRBD1 (5 bases). The V gene lost 5 bases and the J gene lost 0 bases, with 13 bases spanning the gap. The length of the CDR3 is 15 residues. Germline V gene sequence: CDR1 SEHNR, CDR2 FQNEAQ (reference sequence). In nucleotides, the CDR3 is TGTGCCAGCAGCACAGGACCCCCAGCTAACTATGGCTACACCTTC. The encoded protein is CASSTGPPANYGYTF.

DNA for the CDR3: TGTGCCAGCAGTCCGCGGGTGGGGCGAAACACCGGGGAGCTGTTTTTT. Its protein is CASSPRVGRNTGELFF. The rearrangement joins TRBV7-9 to TRBJ2-2; D tentatively fits TRBD1 or TRBD2 (5 bases each). The CDR3 spans 16 residues. Germline V lookup: CDR1 SEHNR, CDR2 FQNEAQ (reference sequence). V dropped 6 bases and J dropped 2 bases, with 16 bases sitting between them.

Remarks on this clonotype: A much larger clonotype is one base distant, so this may be a read error. The CDR3 sequence is CANSRPPGRAETQYF. CDR3 nucleotide sequence: TGTGCCAACAGCCGCCCCCCGGGACGAGCAGAGACCCAGTACTTC. The chain combines TRBV7-8 with TRBJ2-5; D is possibly TRBD1 or TRBD2 (5 bases each). This CDR3 contains 15 residues. Per the germline V gene, CDR1 is SGHVS and CDR2 is FQNEAQ.

This clonotype has at least ten counts. This chain uses TRBV7-8 with TRBJ2-7; 8 nucleotides match TRBD1. The CDR3 has 15 residues. CDR1 SGHVS and CDR2 FQNEAQ come from the germline V gene. Trimming took 4 bases from V and 3 from J; bases not matched to a gene: 8. CDR3 in amino acids: CASSSPGQAIYEQYF. CDR3 sequence (DNA): TGTGCCAGCAGCTCGCCGGGACAGGCGATCTACGAGCAGTACTTC. The variable domain in full, completed from reference TRBV7-8 and TRBJ2-7, reads GAGVSQSPRYKVAKRGQDVALRCDPISGHVSLFWYQQALGQGPEFLTYFQNEAQLDKSGLPSDRFFAERPEGSVSTLKIQRTQQEDSAVYLCASSSPGQAIYEQYFGPGTRLTVT.

At least ten counts were recorded for this clonotype. This rearrangement joins TRBV20-1 to TRBJ2-7, with D hard to call. Trimming pared 3 bases from V and 2 bases from J, leaving 5 bases between. The CDR3 is made up of 11 amino acids. Per the germline V gene, CDR1 is DFQATT and CDR2 is SNEGSKA (reference sequence). This CDR3 reads CSASIAYEQYF. CDR3 DNA sequence: TGCAGTGCTAGTATAGCCTACGAGCAGTACTTC.